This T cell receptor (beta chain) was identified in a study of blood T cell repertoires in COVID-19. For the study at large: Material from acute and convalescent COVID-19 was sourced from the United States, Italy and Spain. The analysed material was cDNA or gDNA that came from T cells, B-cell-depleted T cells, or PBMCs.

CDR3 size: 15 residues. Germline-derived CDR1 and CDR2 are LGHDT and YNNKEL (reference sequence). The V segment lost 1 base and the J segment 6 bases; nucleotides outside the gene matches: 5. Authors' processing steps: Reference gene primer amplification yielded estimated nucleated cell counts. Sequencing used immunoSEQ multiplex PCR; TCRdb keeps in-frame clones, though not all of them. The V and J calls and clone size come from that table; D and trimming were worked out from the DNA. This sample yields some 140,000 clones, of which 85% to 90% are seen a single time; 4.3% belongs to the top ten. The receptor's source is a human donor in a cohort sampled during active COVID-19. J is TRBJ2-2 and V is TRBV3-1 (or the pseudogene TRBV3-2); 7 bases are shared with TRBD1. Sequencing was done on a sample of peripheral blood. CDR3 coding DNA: TGTGCCAGCAGCCAAGGGACAGGAGTCCCCGGGGAGCTGTTTTTT. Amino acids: CASSQGTGVPGELFF.